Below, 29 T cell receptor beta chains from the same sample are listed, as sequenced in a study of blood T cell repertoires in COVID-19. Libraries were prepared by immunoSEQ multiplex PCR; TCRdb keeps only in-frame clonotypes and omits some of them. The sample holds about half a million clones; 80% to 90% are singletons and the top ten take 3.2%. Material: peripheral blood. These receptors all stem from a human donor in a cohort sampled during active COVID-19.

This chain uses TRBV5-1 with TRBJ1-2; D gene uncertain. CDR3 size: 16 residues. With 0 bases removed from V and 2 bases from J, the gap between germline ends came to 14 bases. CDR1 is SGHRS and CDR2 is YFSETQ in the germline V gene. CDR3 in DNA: TGCGCCAGCAGCTTGGAAATTAACACCGTAAACTATGGCTACACCTTC. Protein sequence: CASSLEINTVNYGYTF.

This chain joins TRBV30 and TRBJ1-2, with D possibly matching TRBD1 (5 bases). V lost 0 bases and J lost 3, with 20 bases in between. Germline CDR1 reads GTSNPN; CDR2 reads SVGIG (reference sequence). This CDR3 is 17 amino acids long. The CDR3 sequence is CAWSVNWDYYGDYGYTF. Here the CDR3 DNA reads TGTGCCTGGAGTGTGAATTGGGACTACTACGGGGACTATGGCTACACCTTC. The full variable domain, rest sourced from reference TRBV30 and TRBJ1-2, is SQTIHQWPATLVQPVGSPLSLECTVEGTSNPNLYWYRQAAGRGLQLLFYSVGIGQISSEVPQNLSASRPQDRQFILSSKKLLLSDSGFYLCAWSVNWDYYGDYGYTFGSGTRLTVV.

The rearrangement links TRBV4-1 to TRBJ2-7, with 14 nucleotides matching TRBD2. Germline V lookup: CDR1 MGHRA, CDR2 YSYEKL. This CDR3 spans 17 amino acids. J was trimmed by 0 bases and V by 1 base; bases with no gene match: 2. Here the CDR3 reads CASSQGLAGGPSYEQYF. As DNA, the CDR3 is TGCGCCAGCAGCCAAGGACTAGCGGGAGGGCCCTCCTACGAGCAGTACTTC.

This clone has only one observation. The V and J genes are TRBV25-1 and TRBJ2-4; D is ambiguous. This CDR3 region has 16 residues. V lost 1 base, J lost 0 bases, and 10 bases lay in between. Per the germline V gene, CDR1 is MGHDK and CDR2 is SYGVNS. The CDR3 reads CASSESTGLAKNIQYF. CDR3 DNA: TGTGCCAGCAGTGAATCCACTGGGCTAGCCAAAAACATTCAGTACTTC.

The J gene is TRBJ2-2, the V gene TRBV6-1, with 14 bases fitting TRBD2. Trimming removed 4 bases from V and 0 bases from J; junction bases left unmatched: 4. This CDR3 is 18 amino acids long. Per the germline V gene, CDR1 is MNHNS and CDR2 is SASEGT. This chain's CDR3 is CASSGPTSGRANTGELFF. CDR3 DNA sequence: TGTGCCAGCAGTGGCCCGACTAGCGGGAGGGCGAACACCGGGGAGCTGTTTTTT.

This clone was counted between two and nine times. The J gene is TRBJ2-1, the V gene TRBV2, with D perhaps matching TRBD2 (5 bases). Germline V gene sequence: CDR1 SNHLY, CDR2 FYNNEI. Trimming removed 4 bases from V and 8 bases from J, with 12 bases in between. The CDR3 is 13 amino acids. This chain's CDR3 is CASSATRPHEQFF. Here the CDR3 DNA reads TGTGCCAGCAGTGCTACTAGACCCCATGAGCAGTTCTTC.

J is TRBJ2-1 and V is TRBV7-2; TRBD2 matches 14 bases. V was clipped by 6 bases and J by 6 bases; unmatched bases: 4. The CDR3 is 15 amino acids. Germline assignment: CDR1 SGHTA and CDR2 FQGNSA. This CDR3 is CASSSGLAGVNEQFF. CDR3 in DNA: TGTGCCAGCAGTTCGGGACTAGCGGGAGTCAATGAGCAGTTCTTC.

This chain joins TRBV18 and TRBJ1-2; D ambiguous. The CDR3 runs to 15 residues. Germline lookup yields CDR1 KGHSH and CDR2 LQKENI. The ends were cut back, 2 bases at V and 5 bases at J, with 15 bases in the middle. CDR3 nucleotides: TGTGCCAGCTCACCATCTTCCGATCCTCTATATGGCTACACCTTC. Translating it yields CASSPSSDPLYGYTF. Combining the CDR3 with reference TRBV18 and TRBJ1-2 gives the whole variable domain NAGVMQNPRHLVRRRGQEARLRCSPMKGHSHVYWYRQLPEEGLKFMVYLQKENIIDESGMPKERFSAEFPKEGPSILRIQQVVRGDSAAYFCASSPSSDPLYGYTFGSGTRLTVV.

DNA for the CDR3: TGCGCCAGCAGCGGCGGGGACAGGGGGCCTGGCTACACCTTC. Its protein product is CASSGGDRGPGYTF. The chain joins TRBV5-1 to TRBJ1-2; 12 bases align to TRBD1. The CDR3 sequence is 14 residues long. The trim removed 4 bases at V and 7 bases at J, leaving 5 bases unmatched. The germline gives CDR1 SGHRS, CDR2 YFSETQ.

The CDR3 coding sequence is TGTGCCAGCAGCTTAGGGTCTAGGACTAGCTCGAATGAGCAGTTCTTC. Translation gives CASSLGSRTSSNEQFF. The chain uses TRBV11-2 and TRBJ2-1; TRBD2 aligns across 8 bases. CDR1 is SGHAT, CDR2 FQNNGV, per germline. Trimming at V came to 1 base and at J to 7 bases, leaving 9 bases not matched to a gene. The CDR3 runs 16 residues. The full variable domain, in which reference TRBV11-2 and TRBJ2-1 provide the parts outside the CDR3, is EAGVAQSPRYKIIEKRQSVAFWCNPISGHATLYWYQQILGQGPKLLIQFQNNGVVDDSQLPKDRFSAERLKGVDSTLKIQPAKLEDSAVYLCASSLGSRTSSNEQFFGPGTRLTVL.

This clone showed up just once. The CDR3 region is CASSLTVTSFYNEQFF. DNA for the CDR3: TGTGCCAGCAGCTTAACGGTCACTAGCTTTTACAATGAGCAGTTCTTC. The chain has TRBV7-3 and TRBJ2-1, with D possibly TRBD2 on 6 matching bases. Germline CDR1 SGHTA, CDR2 FQGTGA. The CDR3 is 16 amino acids. V was cut by 0 bases and J by 4 bases, with 13 bases left in between.

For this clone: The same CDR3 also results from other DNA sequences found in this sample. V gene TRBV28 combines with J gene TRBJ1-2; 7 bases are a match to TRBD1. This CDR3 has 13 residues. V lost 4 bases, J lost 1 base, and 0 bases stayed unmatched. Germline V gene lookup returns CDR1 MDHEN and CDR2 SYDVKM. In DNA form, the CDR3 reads TGTGCCAGCAGTTACAGGGGTAACTATGGCTACACCTTC. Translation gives CASSYRGNYGYTF.

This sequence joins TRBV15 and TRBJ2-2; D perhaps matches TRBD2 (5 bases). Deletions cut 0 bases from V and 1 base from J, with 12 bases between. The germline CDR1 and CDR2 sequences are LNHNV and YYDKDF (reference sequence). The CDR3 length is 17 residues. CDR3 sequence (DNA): TGTGCCACCAGCAGAGATATCGCCGGGGTGAACACCGGGGAGCTGTTTTTT. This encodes CATSRDIAGVNTGELFF.

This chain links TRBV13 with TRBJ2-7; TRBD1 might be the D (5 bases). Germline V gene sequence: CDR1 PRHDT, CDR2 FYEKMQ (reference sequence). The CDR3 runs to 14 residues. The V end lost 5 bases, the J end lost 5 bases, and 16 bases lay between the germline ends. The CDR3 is CASSTPTVPNEQYF. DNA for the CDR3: TGTGCCAGCAGCACCCCGACAGTTCCAAACGAGCAGTACTTC.

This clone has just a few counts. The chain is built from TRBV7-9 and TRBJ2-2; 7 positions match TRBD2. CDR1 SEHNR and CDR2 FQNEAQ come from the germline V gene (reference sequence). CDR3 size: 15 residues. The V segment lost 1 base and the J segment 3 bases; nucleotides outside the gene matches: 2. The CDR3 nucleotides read TGTGCCAGCAGCTTAGTAGGGAGGGACACCGGGGAGCTGTTTTTT. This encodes CASSLVGRDTGELFF.

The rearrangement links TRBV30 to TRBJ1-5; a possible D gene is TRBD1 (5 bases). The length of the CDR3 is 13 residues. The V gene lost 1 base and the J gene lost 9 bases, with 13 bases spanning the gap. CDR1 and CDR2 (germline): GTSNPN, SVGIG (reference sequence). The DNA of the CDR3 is TGTGCCTGGAGTGCCCAGAGCCAGGGGCCCCAGCATTTT. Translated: CAWSAQSQGPQHF.

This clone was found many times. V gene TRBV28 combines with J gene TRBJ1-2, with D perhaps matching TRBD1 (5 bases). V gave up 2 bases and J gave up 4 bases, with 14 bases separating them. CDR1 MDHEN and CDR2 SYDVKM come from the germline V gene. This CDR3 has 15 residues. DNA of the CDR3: TGTGCCAGCAGTTTAACGGGGGAGGTTAGCTATGGCTACACCTTC. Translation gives CASSLTGEVSYGYTF.

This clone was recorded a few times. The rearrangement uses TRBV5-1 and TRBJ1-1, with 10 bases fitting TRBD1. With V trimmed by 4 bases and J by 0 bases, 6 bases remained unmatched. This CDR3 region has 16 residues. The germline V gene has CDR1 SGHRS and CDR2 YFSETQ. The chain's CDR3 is CASSPGTGAMNTEAFF. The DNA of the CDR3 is TGCGCCAGCAGCCCGGGGACAGGGGCTATGAACACTGAAGCTTTCTTT.

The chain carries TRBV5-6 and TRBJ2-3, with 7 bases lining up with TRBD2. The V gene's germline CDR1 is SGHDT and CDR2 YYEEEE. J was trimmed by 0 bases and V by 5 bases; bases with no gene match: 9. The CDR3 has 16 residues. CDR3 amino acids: CASRVKLALSTDTQYF. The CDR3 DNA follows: TGTGCCAGCAGGGTCAAACTAGCGCTTAGCACAGATACGCAGTATTTT.

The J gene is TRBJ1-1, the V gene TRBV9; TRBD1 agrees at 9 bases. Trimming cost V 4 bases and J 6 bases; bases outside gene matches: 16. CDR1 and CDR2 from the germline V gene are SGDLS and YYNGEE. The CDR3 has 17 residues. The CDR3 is CASSPNPGQGLNAEAFF. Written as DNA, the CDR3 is TGTGCCAGCAGCCCAAACCCCGGACAGGGGCTTAACGCTGAAGCTTTCTTT.

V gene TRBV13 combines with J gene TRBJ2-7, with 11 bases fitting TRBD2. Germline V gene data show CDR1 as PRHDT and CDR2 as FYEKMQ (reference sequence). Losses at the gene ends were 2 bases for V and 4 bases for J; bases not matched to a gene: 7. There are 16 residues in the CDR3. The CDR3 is CASSLSPGLAVYEQYF. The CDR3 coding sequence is TGTGCCAGCAGCTTAAGCCCGGGACTAGCGGTATACGAGCAGTACTTC.

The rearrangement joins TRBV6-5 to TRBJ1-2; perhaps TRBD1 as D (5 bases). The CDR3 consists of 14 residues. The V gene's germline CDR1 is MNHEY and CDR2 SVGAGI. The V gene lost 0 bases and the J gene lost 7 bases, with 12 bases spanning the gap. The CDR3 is CASSYSRGLGGYTF. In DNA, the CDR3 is TGTGCCAGCAGTTACTCTCGGGGACTCGGTGGCTACACCTTC.

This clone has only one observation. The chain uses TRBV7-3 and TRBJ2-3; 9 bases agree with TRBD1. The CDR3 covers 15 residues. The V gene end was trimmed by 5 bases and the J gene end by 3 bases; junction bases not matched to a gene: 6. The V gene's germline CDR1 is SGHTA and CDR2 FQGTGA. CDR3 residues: CASSIGTGSTDTQYF. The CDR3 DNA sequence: TGTGCCAGCAGCATTGGGACAGGGAGTACAGATACGCAGTATTTT.

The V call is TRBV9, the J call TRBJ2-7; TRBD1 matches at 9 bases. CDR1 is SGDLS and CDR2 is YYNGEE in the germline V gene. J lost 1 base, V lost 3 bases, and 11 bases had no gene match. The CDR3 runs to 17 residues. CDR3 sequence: CASSAEAGQGRSYEQYF. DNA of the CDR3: TGTGCCAGCAGCGCCGAAGCAGGACAGGGGCGTTCCTACGAGCAGTACTTC.

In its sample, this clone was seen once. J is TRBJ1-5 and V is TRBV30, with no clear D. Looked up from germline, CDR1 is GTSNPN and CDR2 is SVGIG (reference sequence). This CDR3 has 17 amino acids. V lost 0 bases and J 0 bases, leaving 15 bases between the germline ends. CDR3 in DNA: TGTGCCTGGAGTGTAAAAAGTAATCCCTATAGCAATCAGCCCCAGCATTTT. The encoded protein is CAWSVKSNPYSNQPQHF.

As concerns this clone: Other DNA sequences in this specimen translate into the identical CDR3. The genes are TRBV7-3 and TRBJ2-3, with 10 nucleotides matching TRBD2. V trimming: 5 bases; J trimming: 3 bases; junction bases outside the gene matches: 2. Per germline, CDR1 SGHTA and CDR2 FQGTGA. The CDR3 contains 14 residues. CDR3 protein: CASSLGLATDTQYF. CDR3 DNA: TGTGCCAGCAGCCTGGGACTAGCGACAGATACGCAGTATTTT.

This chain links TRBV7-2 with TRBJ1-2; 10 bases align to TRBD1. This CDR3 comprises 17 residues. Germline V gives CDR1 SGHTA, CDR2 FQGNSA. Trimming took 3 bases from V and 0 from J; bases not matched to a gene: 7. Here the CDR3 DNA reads TGTGCCAGCAGCTTCCCTCACGGACAGGGGGCTAACTATGGCTACACCTTC. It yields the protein CASSFPHGQGANYGYTF.

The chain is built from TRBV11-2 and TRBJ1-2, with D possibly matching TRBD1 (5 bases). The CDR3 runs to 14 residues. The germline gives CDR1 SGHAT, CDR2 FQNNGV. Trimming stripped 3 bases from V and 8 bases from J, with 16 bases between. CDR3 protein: CASSFETAPRGYTF. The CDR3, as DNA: TGTGCCAGCAGCTTTGAGACAGCACCTCGGGGCTACACCTTC.

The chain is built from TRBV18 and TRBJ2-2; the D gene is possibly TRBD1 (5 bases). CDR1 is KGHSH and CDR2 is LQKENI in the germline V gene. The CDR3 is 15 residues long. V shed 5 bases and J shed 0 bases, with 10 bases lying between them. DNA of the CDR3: TGTGCCAGCTCATCGGGCAGGGCGAACACCGGGGAGCTGTTTTTT. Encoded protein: CASSSGRANTGELFF. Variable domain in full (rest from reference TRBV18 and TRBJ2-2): NAGVMQNPRHLVRRRGQEARLRCSPMKGHSHVYWYRQLPEEGLKFMVYLQKENIIDESGMPKERFSAEFPKEGPSILRIQQVVRGDSAAYFCASSSGRANTGELFFGEGSRLTVL.